This entry is about one T cell receptor (beta chain). The sample originates from a study of a mutant IDH1 vaccine in newly diagnosed glioma. Germline trimming cut 2 bases from V and 7 bases from J; bases unmatched to any gene: 3. Germline CDR1 reads SGHRS; CDR2 reads YFSETQ. This CDR3 is 14 amino acids long. Repertoires were generated with immunoSEQ multiplex PCR, while TCRdb's copy carries only in-frame clones and drops some. The data hold about 67,000 clones, with more than 70% observed a single time. Time point in this sample: baseline, week 1 (first vaccination visit). Treatment meaning: pre-vaccination baseline after standard-of-care therapy. Donor diagnoses consisted of new WHO grade 3 or 4 IDH1-mutant, ATRX-lost astrocytomas.

This sequence was found in a woman younger than 30 with glioma. Some clones in this sample may be carry-over from other donors' samples. Sequences were derived from peripheral blood mononuclear cells (PBMCs), sampled from a glioma patient treated with radiotherapy, temozolomide or both. The gene calls are TRBV5-1 and TRBJ2-1; the match to TRBD2 covers 10 bases. The CDR3 sequence is CASSFQAGGNEQFF. The CDR3 coding sequence is TGCGCCAGCAGCTTCCAAGCGGGAGGGAATGAGCAGTTCTTC.